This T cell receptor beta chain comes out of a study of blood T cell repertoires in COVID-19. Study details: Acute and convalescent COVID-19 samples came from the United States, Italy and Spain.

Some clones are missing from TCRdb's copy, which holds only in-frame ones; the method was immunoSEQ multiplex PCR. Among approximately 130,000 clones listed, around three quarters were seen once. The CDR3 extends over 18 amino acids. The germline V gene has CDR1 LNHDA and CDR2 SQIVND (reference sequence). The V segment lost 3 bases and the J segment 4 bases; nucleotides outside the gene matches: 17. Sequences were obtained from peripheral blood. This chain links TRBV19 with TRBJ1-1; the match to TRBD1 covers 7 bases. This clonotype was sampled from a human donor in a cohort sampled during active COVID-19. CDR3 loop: CASSIDHAVRGLVTEAFF. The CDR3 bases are TGTGCCAGTAGTATCGACCATGCAGTCAGGGGGTTGGTCACTGAAGCTTTCTTT.